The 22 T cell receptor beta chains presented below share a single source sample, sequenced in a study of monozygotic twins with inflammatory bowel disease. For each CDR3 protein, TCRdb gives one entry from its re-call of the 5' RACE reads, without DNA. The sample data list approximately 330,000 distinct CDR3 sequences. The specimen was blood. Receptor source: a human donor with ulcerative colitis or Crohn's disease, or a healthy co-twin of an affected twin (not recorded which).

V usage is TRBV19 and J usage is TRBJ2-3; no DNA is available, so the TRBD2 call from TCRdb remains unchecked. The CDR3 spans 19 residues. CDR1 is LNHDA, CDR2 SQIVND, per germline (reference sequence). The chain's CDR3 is CASSIDYSVAGGPEDTQYF.

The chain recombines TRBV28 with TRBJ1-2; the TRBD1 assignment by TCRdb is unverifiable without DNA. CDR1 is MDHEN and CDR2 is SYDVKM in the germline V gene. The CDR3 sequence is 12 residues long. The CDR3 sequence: CASSLQGYGYTF.

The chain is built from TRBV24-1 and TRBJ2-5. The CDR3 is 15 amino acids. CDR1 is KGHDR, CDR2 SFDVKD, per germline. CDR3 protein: CATSDFTPYQETQYF.

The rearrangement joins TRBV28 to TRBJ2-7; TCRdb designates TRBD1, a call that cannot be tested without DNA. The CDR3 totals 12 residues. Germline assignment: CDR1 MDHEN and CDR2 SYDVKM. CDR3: CASLGDRVEQYF.

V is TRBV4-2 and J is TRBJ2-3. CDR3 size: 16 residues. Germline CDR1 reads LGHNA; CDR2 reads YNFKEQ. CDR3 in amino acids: CASSQELAESTDTQYF.

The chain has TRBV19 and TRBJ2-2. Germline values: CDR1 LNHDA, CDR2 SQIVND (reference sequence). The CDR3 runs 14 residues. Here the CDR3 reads CASTAVANTGELFF.

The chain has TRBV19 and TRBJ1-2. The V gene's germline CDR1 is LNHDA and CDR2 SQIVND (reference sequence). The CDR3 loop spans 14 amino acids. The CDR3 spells CASSIAEKDYGYTF.

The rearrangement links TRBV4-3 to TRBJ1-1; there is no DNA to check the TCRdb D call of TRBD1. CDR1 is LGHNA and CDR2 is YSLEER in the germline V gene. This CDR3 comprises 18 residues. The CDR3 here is CASSRQALGEGRNTEAFF.

The CDR3 region is CASRITGVATEAFF. The chain uses TRBV6-2 or TRBV6-3 and TRBJ1-1; lacking DNA, the TRBD1 call made by TCRdb goes unchecked. CDR1 MNHEY and CDR2 SVGEGT come from the germline V gene. The CDR3 runs 14 residues.

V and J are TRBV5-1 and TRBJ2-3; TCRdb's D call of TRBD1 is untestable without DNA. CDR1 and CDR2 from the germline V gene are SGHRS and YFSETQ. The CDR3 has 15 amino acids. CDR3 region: CASSLDGTPLDTQYF.

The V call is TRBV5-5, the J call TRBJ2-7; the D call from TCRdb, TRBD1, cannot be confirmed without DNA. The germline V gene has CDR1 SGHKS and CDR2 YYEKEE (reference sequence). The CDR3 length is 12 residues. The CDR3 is CASSSAQGPQYF.

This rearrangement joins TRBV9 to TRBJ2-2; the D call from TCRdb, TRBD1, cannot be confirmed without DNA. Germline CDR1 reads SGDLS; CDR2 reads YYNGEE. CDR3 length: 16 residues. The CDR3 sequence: CASSVRDRTNTGELFF. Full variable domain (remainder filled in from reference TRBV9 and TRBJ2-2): DSGVTQTPKHLITATGQRVTLRCSPRSGDLSVYWYQQSLDQGLQFLIQYYNGEERAKGNILERFSAQQFPDLHSELNLSSLELGDSALYFCASSVRDRTNTGELFFGEGSRLTVL.

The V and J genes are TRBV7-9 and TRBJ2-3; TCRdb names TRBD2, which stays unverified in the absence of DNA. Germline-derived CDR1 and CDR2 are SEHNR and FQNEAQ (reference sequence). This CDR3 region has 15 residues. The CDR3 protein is CASRGLVRAEDTQYF.

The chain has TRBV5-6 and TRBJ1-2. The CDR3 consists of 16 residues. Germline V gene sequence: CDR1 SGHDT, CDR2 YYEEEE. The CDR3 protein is CASSSPPTRYPYGYTF.

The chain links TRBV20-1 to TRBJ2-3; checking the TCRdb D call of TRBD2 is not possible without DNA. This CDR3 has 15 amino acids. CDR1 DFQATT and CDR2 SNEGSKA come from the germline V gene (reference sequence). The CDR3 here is CSARVTSGATDTQYF.

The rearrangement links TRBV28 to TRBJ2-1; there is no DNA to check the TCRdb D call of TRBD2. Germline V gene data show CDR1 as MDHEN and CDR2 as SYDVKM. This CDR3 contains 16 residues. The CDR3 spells CASSSIPGLPYNEQFF.

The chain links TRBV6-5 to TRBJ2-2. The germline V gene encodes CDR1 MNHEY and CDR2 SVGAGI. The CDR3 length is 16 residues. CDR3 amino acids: CASSYDRRTITGELFF.

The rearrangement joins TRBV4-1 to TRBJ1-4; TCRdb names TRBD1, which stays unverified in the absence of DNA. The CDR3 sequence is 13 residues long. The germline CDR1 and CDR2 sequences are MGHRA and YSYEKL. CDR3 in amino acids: CASSPGDLEKLFF.

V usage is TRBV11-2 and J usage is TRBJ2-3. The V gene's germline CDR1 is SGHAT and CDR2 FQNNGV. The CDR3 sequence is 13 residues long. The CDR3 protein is CASSFLATDTQYF. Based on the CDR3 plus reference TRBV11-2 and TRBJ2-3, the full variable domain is EAGVAQSPRYKIIEKRQSVAFWCNPISGHATLYWYQQILGQGPKLLIQFQNNGVVDDSQLPKDRFSAERLKGVDSTLKIQPAKLEDSAVYLCASSFLATDTQYFGPGTRLTVL.

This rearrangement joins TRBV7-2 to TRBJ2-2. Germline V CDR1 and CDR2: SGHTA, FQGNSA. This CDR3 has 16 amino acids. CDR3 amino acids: CASSLASSVSTGELFF. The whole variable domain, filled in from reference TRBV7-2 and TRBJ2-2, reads GAGVSQSPSNKVTEKGKDVELRCDPISGHTALYWYRQSLGQGLEFLIYFQGNSAPDKSGLPSDRFSAERTGGSVSTLTIQRTQQEDSAVYLCASSLASSVSTGELFFGEGSRLTVL.

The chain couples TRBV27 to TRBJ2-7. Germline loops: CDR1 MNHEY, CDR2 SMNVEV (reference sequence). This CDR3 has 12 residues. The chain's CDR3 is CASSLISYEQYF.

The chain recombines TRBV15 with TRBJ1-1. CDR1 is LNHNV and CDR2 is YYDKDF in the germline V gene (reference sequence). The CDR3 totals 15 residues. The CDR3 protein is CATSRDRGSFAEAFF.